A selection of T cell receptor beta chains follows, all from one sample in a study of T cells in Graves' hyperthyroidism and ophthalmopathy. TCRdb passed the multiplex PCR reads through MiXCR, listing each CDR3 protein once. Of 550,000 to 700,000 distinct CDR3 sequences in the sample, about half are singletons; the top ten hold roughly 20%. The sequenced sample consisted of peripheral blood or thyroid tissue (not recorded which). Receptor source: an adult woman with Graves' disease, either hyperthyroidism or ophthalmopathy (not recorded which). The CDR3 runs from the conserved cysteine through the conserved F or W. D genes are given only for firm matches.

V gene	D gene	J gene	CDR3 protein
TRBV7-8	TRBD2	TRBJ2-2	CASSLARGRVYWNTGELFF
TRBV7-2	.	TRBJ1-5	CASSPGLAGVETQHF
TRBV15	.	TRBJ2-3	CATSITPTDTQYF
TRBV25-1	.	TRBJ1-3	CARGPRGSGNTIYF
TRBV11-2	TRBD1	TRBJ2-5	CASSSDRVKTQYF
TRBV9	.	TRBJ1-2	CASSVEGDDLYGYTF
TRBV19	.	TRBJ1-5	CASRLGSNQPQHF
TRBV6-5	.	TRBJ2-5	CASSFVSWGYETQYF
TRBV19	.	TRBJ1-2	CASSPGPGYGYTF
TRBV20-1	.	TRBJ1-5	CSARAPEGGVQPQHF
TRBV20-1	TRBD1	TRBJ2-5	CSASSRGQGTQYF
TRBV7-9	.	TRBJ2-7	CASSQDFFETSLSYEQYF
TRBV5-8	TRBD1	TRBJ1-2	CASSLETGIGYTF